These 26 T cell receptor beta chains originate from one sample sequenced in a study of T cells in Graves' hyperthyroidism and ophthalmopathy. TCR beta CDR3 sequences were amplified from RNA transcripts. An initial round of RT-PCR targeting the TCR CDR3 relied on the HTBI primer set. Using its own MiXCR run on the multiplex PCR reads, TCRdb lists one record per CDR3 protein. The data hold approximately 300,000 distinct CDR3 sequences, with around 20% observed a single time. Input material: blood. The receptors derive from a man aged 45-65 years with Graves' ophthalmopathy.

This chain links TRBV19 with TRBJ1-5, with 9 bases that match TRBD1. V was pared by 7 bases and J by 2 bases, with 6 bases of the junction left unmatched. CDR1 LNHDA and CDR2 SQIVND come from the germline V gene (reference sequence). The length of the CDR3 is 15 residues. This CDR3 reads CASTARTGGNQPQHF. The CDR3 DNA is TGTGCCAGTACCGCGCGGACAGGGGGCAATCAGCCCCAGCATTTT.

The chain employs TRBV9 and TRBJ2-1, with D unclear. The CDR3 spans 15 residues. Trimming shortened V by 0 bases and J by 0 bases, and 7 bases separated the two germline ends. CDR1 is SGDLS and CDR2 is YYNGEE in the germline V gene. CDR3 region: CASSVATRSYNEQFF. Here the CDR3 DNA reads TGTGCCAGCAGCGTAGCGACCCGCTCCTACAATGAGCAGTTCTTC.

The sample holds many counts of this clonotype. The chain joins TRBV30 to TRBJ1-4; D unclear. This CDR3 has 15 amino acids. V lost 1 base to trimming and J lost 6 bases, with 15 bases between them. The germline V gene encodes CDR1 GTSNPN and CDR2 SVGIG (reference sequence). CDR3 nucleotide sequence: TGTGCCTGGAGTGGAACCCTTCCGCGGGATGAAAAACTGTTTTTT. Its translation: CAWSGTLPRDEKLFF.

This clonotype was observed a handful of times. The chain couples TRBV12-3 or TRBV12-4 to TRBJ1-4; D unclear. The ends were cut back, 8 bases at V and 8 bases at J, with 18 bases in the middle. The CDR3 totals 14 residues. In nucleotides, the CDR3 is TGTGCCAGCCAGGCGTTGGGTCTCGCGGAAAAACTGTTTTTT. Protein sequence: CASQALGLAEKLFF.

There are a few counts of this clonotype. The chain carries TRBV18 and TRBJ2-5; unclear D gene. The V gene lost 2 bases and the J gene lost 3 bases, with 7 bases spanning the gap. Germline CDR1 is KGHSH and CDR2 is LQKENI. This CDR3 is 13 amino acids long. The CDR3 spells CASSPRDKETQYF. Here the CDR3 DNA reads TGTGCCAGCTCACCAAGAGATAAAGAGACCCAGTACTTC.

This clonotype was counted at least ten times. The chain has TRBV20-1 and TRBJ2-1; the D gene is possibly TRBD2 (5 bases). The ends were cut back, 2 bases at V and 1 base at J, with 9 bases in the middle. CDR1 and CDR2 from the germline V gene are DFQATT and SNEGSKA (reference sequence). CDR3 size: 14 residues. CDR3 loop: CSARKGGSYNEQFF. The CDR3 DNA follows: TGCAGTGCTAGAAAAGGCGGGTCCTACAATGAGCAGTTCTTC.

This sequence joins TRBV20-1 and TRBJ2-3; 10 nucleotides match TRBD2. The CDR3 runs 16 residues. The J segment lost 4 bases and the V segment lost 3 bases, leaving 10 bases of the junction unmatched. Germline CDR1 DFQATT, CDR2 SNEGSKA (reference sequence). The CDR3 nucleotides read TGCAGTGCTAGGAAAATAGCGGGAGGAGGGGCAGATACGCAGTATTTT. It specifies CSARKIAGGGADTQYF.

This chain links TRBV7-2 with TRBJ2-5, with 10 bases matching TRBD1. The CDR3 totals 16 residues. V was pared by 1 base and J by 2 bases, with 4 bases of the junction left unmatched. Germline assignment: CDR1 SGHTA and CDR2 FQGNSA. In DNA, the CDR3 is TGTGCCAGCAGCTTAGGACAGGGGGCGATACAAGAGACCCAGTACTTC. It yields the protein CASSLGQGAIQETQYF. The complete variable domain, with remaining parts taken from reference TRBV7-2 and TRBJ2-5, reads GAGVSQSPSNKVTEKGKDVELRCDPISGHTALYWYRQSLGQGLEFLIYFQGNSAPDKSGLPSDRFSAERTGGSVSTLTIQRTQQEDSAVYLCASSLGQGAIQETQYFGPGTRLLVL.

This clonotype was detected only a few times. The rearrangement uses TRBV29-1 and TRBJ2-3; D remains unclear. The germline V gene has CDR1 SQVTM and CDR2 ANQGSEA. V shed 6 bases and J shed 1 base, with 11 bases lying between them. This CDR3 has 13 residues. The DNA of the CDR3 is TGCAGCGTCGACCCTGAACGCACAGATACGCAGTATTTT. Amino acid sequence: CSVDPERTDTQYF.

This chain connects TRBV5-1 to TRBJ2-6; D may be TRBD1 (5 bases). This CDR3 region has 18 residues. Trimming left V 2 bases short and J 0 bases short, with 15 bases between. The germline CDR1 and CDR2 sequences are SGHRS and YFSETQ. The CDR3 sequence: CASSFGHEGSSGANVLTF. The DNA of the CDR3 is TGCGCCAGCAGCTTTGGACACGAAGGAAGCTCTGGGGCCAACGTCCTGACTTTC.

This clonotype was seen more than once but under ten times. The J gene is TRBJ1-5, the V gene TRBV7-2; D gene ambiguous. In germline, CDR1 is SGHTA, CDR2 FQGNSA. The CDR3 runs 16 residues. The V end lost 5 bases, the J end lost 0 bases, and 14 bases lay between the germline ends. The CDR3 loop is CASSPGRGHSNQPQHF. As DNA, the CDR3 is TGTGCCAGCAGCCCCGGAAGAGGCCATAGCAATCAGCCCCAGCATTTT.

This clonotype was detected a few times. The chain has TRBV7-6 and TRBJ2-7; no definite D call. Germline V CDR1 and CDR2: SGHVS, FNYEAQ. V lost 7 bases to trimming and J lost 2 bases, with 9 bases between them. The CDR3 has 12 amino acids. CDR3 sequence reads: CASTSEPYEQYF. The CDR3 DNA reads TGTGCCAGCACCTCTGAGCCCTACGAGCAGTACTTC.

This clonotype has only a few counts. The genes are TRBV29-1 and TRBJ2-1; D call uncertain. The CDR3 is made up of 13 amino acids. V lost 1 base, J lost 6 bases, and 10 bases lay in between. CDR1 SQVTM and CDR2 ANQGSEA come from the germline V gene. CDR3 protein: CSVEVPPRNEQFF. CDR3 bases: TGCAGCGTTGAAGTTCCACCGCGCAATGAGCAGTTCTTC.

This clonotype was seen a few times. The chain links TRBV5-1 to TRBJ2-2, with 11 nucleotides matching TRBD1. The germline V gene encodes CDR1 SGHRS and CDR2 YFSETQ. The CDR3 runs 14 residues. Losses at the gene ends were 5 bases for V and 4 bases for J; bases not matched to a gene: 1. The CDR3 DNA is TGCGCCAGCAGGGGGACAGGGGGCACCGGGGAGCTGTTTTTT. The encoded protein is CASRGTGGTGELFF.

There are a few counts of this clonotype. V is TRBV14 and J is TRBJ2-7, with no clear D. Germline lookup yields CDR1 SGHDN and CDR2 FVKESK. Trimming took off 5 bases at V and 0 bases at J, with 14 bases between the two ends. The CDR3 covers 15 residues. The CDR3 sequence: CASSIAGPTSYEQYF. The CDR3 nucleotides read TGTGCCAGCAGCATCGCCGGGCCTACCTCCTACGAGCAGTACTTC.

This rearrangement joins TRBV4-1 to TRBJ1-5, with D possibly being TRBD1 (6 bases). CDR1 is MGHRA and CDR2 is YSYEKL in the germline V gene. The CDR3 consists of 14 residues. The V end lost 5 bases, the J end lost 2 bases, and 10 bases lay between the germline ends. The CDR3 loop reads CASSFPGGNQPQHF. CDR3 bases: TGCGCCAGCAGCTTTCCAGGGGGCAATCAGCCCCAGCATTTT.

This clonotype was picked up a small number of times. The gene calls are TRBV24-1 and TRBJ2-1; perhaps TRBD1 as D (5 bases). The CDR3 has 16 amino acids. CDR1 and CDR2 from the germline V gene are KGHDR and SFDVKD. V was cut by 3 bases and J by 5 bases, with 16 bases left in between. The CDR3 DNA reads as TGTGCCACCAGTGATGCCCCGACCACAGGTAACAATGAGCAGTTCTTC. Its translation is CATSDAPTTGNNEQFF.

This clonotype was counted between two and nine times. The rearrangement links TRBV2 to TRBJ1-4; no definite D call. From germline, CDR1 is SNHLY and CDR2 FYNNEI. This CDR3 has 15 residues. V was clipped by 3 bases and J by 4 bases, with 12 bases between them. Written as DNA, the CDR3 is TGTGCCAGCAGTGAGACCACGTCCATTAATGAAAAACTGTTTTTT. Translating it yields CASSETTSINEKLFF.

A remark on this clonotype: Germline and junction disagree at one end, which may indicate a read error. The chain couples TRBV10-2 to TRBJ1-1; D perhaps matches TRBD1 (6 bases). CDR1 and CDR2 from the germline V gene are WSHSY and SAAADI. The CDR3 spans 13 residues. The DNA of the CDR3 is TGCGCCGGCAGACCCGGGACAAACACTGAAGCTTTCTTT. It is translated as CAGRPGTNTEAFF.

The V and J genes are TRBV10-3 and TRBJ2-2, with D hard to call. CDR3 length: 11 amino acids. Germline CDR1 ENHRY, CDR2 SYGVKD. CDR3 bases: TGTGCAAGCACCTGGGGCGGGGAGCTGTTTTTT. The encoded protein is CASTWGGELFF.

This chain joins TRBV11-2 and TRBJ2-7, with 11 bases aligning to TRBD1. The CDR3 runs 16 residues. The V segment lost 5 bases and the J segment 3 bases; nucleotides outside the gene matches: 9. Germline V gene lookup returns CDR1 SGHAT and CDR2 FQNNGV. The CDR3 here is CASSPGTGGSLYEQYF. The CDR3 bases are TGTGCCAGCAGCCCTGGGACAGGGGGTTCTCTCTACGAGCAGTACTTC.

This clonotype was counted a few times. The V and J genes are TRBV27 and TRBJ1-6; D unresolved. The CDR3 covers 17 residues. V was trimmed by 6 bases and J by 7 bases, leaving 22 bases between them. Germline values: CDR1 MNHEY, CDR2 SMNVEV (reference sequence). CDR3 protein: CASRMMNLRNLNSPLHF. In DNA form, the CDR3 reads TGTGCCAGCAGGATGATGAACCTTAGAAATCTAAATTCACCCCTCCACTTT.

This clonotype was counted between two and nine times. The DNA for the CDR3 is TGTGCCAGCAGCTTAGGAGCCAGCCTTGCGACTGAAGCTTTCTTT. Its translation: CASSLGASLATEAFF. The V gene is TRBV7-9, the J gene TRBJ1-1; D unclear. CDR3 length: 15 residues. CDR1 is SEHNR and CDR2 is FQNEAQ in the germline V gene (reference sequence). The V end was cut by 1 base, the J end by 5 bases, with 14 bases between.

Remarks on this clonotype: A much larger clone is a single base away; this may be a read error. The chain uses TRBV11-2 and TRBJ2-5; D may be TRBD2 (6 bases). Trimming removed 5 bases at V and 7 bases at J, with 17 bases between. CDR1 and CDR2 (germline): SGHAT, FQNNGV. The CDR3 has 14 amino acids. The CDR3 region is CASSDGVGGGTQYF. The CDR3 DNA follows: TGTGCCAGCAGCGATGGAGTGGGGGGAGGGACCCAGTACTTC.

In this sample, this clonotype turned up many times. The gene calls are TRBV20-1 and TRBJ2-1; no firm D call. CDR1 and CDR2 from the germline V gene are DFQATT and SNEGSKA (reference sequence). This CDR3 has 11 residues. The germline V and J ends were trimmed by 3 bases and 4 bases, with 4 bases remaining between them. CDR3 sequence: CSASQYNEQFF. The CDR3 DNA reads as TGCAGTGCTAGTCAGTACAATGAGCAGTTCTTC.

On this clonotype itself: The junction does not match germline at one end; this may be a read error. V gene TRBV30 combines with J gene TRBJ2-5; weak D call: TRBD2 (6 bases). The CDR3 spans 14 residues. Germline V gives CDR1 GTSNPN, CDR2 SVGIG (reference sequence). CDR3 DNA: TGTGCCTGGAGTGTAGGGGACTCCCAAGGGACCCAGTACTTC. Translation: CAWSVGDSQGTQYF.